This T cell receptor beta chain was captured by sequencing in a study of PD-1 blockade in classical Hodgkin lymphoma. Study outcomes and limitations: CD4+ TCR diversity, unlike CD8+, rose significantly by C4D1.

About this clone: Its cognate antigen is unknown.

This table comes from immunoSEQ multiplex PCR, and its TCRdb copy is limited to in-frame clones, with some not included. The sample contains 11,000 to 15,000 clones, more than 80% of which appear only once. The time point is: cycle 4 day 1 (C4D1), after more than five weeks of nivolumab. Relapse after autologous stem cell transplantation occurred in every patient, and brentuximab vedotin exposure varied. Sequenced here: peripheral blood mononuclear cells (PBMCs), sampled before the fourth cycle of nivolumab. This receptor was taken from a human donor with classical Hodgkin lymphoma.

For the CDR3, the DNA is TGTGCCAGCAGTTCACGGACTAGCGGGGGCTTTGGCGGTGAGCAGTTCTTC. Translating gives CASSSRTSGGFGGEQFF. The J gene is TRBJ2-1, the V gene TRBV27; 13 bases line up with TRBD2. Germline V gene data show CDR1 as MNHEY and CDR2 as SMNVEV (reference sequence). CDR3 length equals 17 residues. V shed 4 bases, J shed 9 bases, and the junction held 12 bases outside the gene matches.